This T cell receptor (beta chain) was found in a study of blood T cell repertoires in COVID-19. Some clones are missing from TCRdb's copy, which holds only in-frame ones; the method was immunoSEQ multiplex PCR. This sample yields roughly 260,000 clones, of which less than 90% are seen a single time; roughly 4% belongs to the top ten. Trimming shortened V by 1 base and J by 5 bases, and 14 bases separated the two germline ends. In germline, CDR1 is KGHSH, CDR2 LQKENI. The CDR3 sequence is 15 residues long. This receptor was obtained from a man aged 60 to 69 who had recovered from COVID-19. Sample: peripheral blood. The J gene is TRBJ2-5, the V gene TRBV18; perhaps TRBD1 as D (6 bases). The CDR3 here is CASSPRQGSGETQYF. In DNA, the CDR3 is TGTGCCAGCTCACCACGCCAGGGGAGTGGGGAGACCCAGTACTTC.